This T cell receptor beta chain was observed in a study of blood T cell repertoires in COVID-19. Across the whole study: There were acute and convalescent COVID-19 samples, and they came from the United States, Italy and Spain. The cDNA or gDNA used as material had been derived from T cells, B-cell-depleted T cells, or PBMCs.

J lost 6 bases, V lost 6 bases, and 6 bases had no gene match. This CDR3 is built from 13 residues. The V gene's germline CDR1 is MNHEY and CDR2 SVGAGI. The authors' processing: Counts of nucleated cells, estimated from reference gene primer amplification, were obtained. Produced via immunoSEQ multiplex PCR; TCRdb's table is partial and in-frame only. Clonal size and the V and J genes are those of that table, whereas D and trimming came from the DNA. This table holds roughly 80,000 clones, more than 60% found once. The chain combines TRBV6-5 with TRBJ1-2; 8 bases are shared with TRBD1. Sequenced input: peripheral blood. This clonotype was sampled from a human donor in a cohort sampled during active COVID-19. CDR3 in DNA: TGTGCCAGCAGACGACAGGGGTTGAATGGCTACACCTTC. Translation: CASRRQGLNGYTF.